The 4 T cell receptor beta chains listed next were all sequenced from one sample in a study of blood T cell repertoires in COVID-19. Only in-frame clones appear in the TCRdb table, and some are missing; sequencing was by immunoSEQ multiplex PCR. Of about 400,000 clones listed, 88% are singletons. The sequenced sample was PBMCs or T cells enriched from blood (not recorded which). These receptors were taken from a woman aged 40 to 50 with acute COVID-19.

This rearrangement joins TRBV7-9 to TRBJ2-1, with D perhaps TRBD2 (6 bases). The V gene's germline CDR1 is SEHNR and CDR2 FQNEAQ (reference sequence). The CDR3 sequence is 15 residues long. Trimming removed 1 base from V and 5 bases from J, with 12 bases in between. The CDR3 loop reads CASSLVIAAHNEQFF. The CDR3 nucleotides are TGTGCCAGCAGCTTAGTAATAGCGGCCCACAATGAGCAGTTCTTC.

This rearrangement joins TRBV6-5 to TRBJ2-3; the match to TRBD1 covers 7 bases. CDR3 length: 15 residues. The J segment lost 1 base and the V segment lost 2 bases, leaving 3 bases of the junction unmatched. Germline CDR1 is MNHEY and CDR2 is SVGAGI. For the CDR3, the DNA is TGTGCCAGCAGTTACCTAGGGACAGGCACAGATACGCAGTATTTT. Its translation is CASSYLGTGTDTQYF.

This chain links TRBV4-1 with TRBJ1-1, with 8 bases aligning to TRBD1. This CDR3 spans 14 amino acids. V trimming: 7 bases; J trimming: 1 base; junction bases outside the gene matches: 5. Germline V gene lookup returns CDR1 MGHRA and CDR2 YSYEKL. Here the CDR3 DNA reads TGCGCCAGCACTCATGGGACAGGGAACACTGAAGCTTTCTTT. Translation gives CASTHGTGNTEAFF.

The V gene is TRBV10-3, the J gene TRBJ2-6; 10 positions agree with TRBD2. This CDR3 has 17 amino acids. V trimming: 5 bases; J trimming: 4 bases; junction bases outside the gene matches: 8. Germline values: CDR1 ENHRY, CDR2 SYGVKD. CDR3 DNA: TGTGCCATCAGTTCCCAGCGGGGGGGCACCGGGGCCAACGTCCTGACTTTC. Protein sequence: CAISSQRGGTGANVLTF.